The TCR beta chain under discussion was sequenced for a study of T-cell memory formation after mild COVID-19. In the study overall: The two donors had largely donor-specific TCR clusters.

TCRdb reprocessed the 5' RACE reads with MiXCR, giving one entry per CDR3 protein. Of some 320,000 distinct CDR3 sequences listed, 14% are singletons. The CDR3 contains 14 residues. CDR1 and CDR2 (germline): MDHEN, SYDVKM. The ends were cut back, 4 bases at V and 4 bases at J, with 12 bases in the middle. This clonotype was observed a handful of times. The gene calls are TRBV28 and TRBJ2-3, with D possibly TRBD2 on 6 matching bases. The TCR comes from a man aged 18 to 29 who had mild COVID-19 (a few samples of this study predate the infection). Cell type and time point are not known. The sample comprised PBMCs or a T cell subset sorted from them (not recorded which). CDR3 bases: TGTGCCAGCAGTTCACCTAGCGATCCAGATACGCAGTATTTT. It is translated as CASSSPSDPDTQYF. Full variable domain (remainder filled in from reference TRBV28 and TRBJ2-3): DVKVTQSSRYLVKRTGEKVFLECVQDMDHENMFWYRQDPGLGLRLIYFSYDVKMKEKGDIPEGYSVSREKKERFSLILESASTNQTSMYLCASSSPSDPDTQYFGPGTRLTVL.